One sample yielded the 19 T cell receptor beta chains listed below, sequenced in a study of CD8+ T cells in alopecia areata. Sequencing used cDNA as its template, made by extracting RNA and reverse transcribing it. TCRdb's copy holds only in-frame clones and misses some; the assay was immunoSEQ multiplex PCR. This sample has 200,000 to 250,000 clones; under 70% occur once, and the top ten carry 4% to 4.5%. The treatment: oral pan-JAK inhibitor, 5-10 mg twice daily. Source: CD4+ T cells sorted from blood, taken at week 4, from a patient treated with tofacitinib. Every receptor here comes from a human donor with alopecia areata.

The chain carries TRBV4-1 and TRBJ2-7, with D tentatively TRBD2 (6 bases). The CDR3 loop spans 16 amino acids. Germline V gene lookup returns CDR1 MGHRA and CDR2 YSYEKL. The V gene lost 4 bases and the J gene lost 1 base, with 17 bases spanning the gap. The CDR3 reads CASSREASSASYEQYF. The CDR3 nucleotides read TGCGCCAGCAGCCGCGAGGCTTCTAGCGCATCCTACGAGCAGTACTTC.

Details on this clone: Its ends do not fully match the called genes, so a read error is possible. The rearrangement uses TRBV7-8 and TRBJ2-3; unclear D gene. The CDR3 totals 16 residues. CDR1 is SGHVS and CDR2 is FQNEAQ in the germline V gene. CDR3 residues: CAGSPPGPRSADTQYF. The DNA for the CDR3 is TGTGCCGGCAGCCCGCCGGGCCCCCGGTCGGCAGATACGCAGTATTTT.

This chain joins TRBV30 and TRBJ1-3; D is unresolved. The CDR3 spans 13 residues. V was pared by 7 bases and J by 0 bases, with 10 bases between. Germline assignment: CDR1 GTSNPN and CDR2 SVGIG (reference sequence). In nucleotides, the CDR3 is TGTGCCTTTGTGACGGGCTCTGGAAACACCATATATTTT. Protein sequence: CAFVTGSGNTIYF. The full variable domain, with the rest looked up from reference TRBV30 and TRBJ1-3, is SQTIHQWPATLVQPVGSPLSLECTVEGTSNPNLYWYRQAAGRGLQLLFYSVGIGQISSEVPQNLSASRPQDRQFILSSKKLLLSDSGFYLCAFVTGSGNTIYFGEGSWLTVV.

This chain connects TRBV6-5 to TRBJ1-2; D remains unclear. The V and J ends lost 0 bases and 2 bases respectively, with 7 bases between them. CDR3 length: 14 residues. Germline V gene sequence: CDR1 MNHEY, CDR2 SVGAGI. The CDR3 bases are TGTGCCAGCAGTTACTCTCAGATGAACTATGGCTACACCTTC. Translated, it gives CASSYSQMNYGYTF.

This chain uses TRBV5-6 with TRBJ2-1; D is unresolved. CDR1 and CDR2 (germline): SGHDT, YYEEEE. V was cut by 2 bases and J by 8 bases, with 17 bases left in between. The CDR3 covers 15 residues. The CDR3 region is CASSLSRAKGDEQFF. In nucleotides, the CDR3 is TGTGCCAGCAGCTTATCCCGGGCCAAAGGAGATGAGCAGTTCTTC.

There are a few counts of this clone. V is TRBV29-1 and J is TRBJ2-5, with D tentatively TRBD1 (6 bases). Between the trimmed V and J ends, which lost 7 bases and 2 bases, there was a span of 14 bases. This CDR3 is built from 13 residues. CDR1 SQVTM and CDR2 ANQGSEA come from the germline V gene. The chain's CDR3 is CSGTQGPQETQYF. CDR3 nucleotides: TGCAGCGGCACTCAGGGGCCTCAAGAGACCCAGTACTTC.

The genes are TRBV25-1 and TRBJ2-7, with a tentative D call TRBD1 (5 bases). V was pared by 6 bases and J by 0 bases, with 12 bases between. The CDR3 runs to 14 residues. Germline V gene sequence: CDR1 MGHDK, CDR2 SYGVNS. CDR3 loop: CASRGLPTSYEQYF. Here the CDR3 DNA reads TGTGCCAGCAGGGGGCTTCCCACCTCCTACGAGCAGTACTTC.

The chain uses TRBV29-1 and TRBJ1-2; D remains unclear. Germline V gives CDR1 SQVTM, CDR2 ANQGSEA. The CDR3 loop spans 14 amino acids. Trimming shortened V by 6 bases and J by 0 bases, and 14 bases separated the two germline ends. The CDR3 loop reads CSVAGRLTNYGYTF. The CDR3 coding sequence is TGCAGCGTCGCCGGACGGCTAACTAACTATGGCTACACCTTC.

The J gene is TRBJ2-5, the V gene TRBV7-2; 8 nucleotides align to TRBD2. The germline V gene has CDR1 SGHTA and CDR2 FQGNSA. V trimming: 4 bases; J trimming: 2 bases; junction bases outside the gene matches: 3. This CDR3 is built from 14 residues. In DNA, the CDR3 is TGTGCCAGCAGCTCCCAGCGGGGGCAAGAGACCCAGTACTTC. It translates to CASSSQRGQETQYF.

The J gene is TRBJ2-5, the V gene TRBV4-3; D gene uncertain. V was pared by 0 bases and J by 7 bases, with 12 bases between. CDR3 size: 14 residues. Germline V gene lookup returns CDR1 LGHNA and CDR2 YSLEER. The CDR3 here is CASSQDRLFGTQYF. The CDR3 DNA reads TGCGCCAGCAGCCAAGATAGGCTATTTGGGACCCAGTACTTC.

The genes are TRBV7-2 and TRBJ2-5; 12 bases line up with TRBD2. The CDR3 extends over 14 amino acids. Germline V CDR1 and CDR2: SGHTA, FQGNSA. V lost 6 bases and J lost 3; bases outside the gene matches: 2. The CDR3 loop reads CASSRLAGEETQYF. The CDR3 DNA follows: TGTGCCAGCAGTAGACTAGCGGGGGAAGAGACCCAGTACTTC.

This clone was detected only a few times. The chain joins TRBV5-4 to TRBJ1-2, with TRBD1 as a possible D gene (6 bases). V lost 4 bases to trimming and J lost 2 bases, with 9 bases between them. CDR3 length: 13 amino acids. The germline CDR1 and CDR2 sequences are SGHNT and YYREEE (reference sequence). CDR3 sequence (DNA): TGTGCCAGCAGCCAACAGGGAAACTATGGCTACACCTTC. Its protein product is CASSQQGNYGYTF.

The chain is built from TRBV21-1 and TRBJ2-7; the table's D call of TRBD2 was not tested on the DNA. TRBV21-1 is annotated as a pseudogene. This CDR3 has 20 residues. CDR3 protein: CASSKACRTSGGAEKYEQYF. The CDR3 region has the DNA TGTGCCAGCAGCAAAGCGTGCAGGACTAGCGGGGGGGCGGAGAAGTACGAGCAGTACTTC.

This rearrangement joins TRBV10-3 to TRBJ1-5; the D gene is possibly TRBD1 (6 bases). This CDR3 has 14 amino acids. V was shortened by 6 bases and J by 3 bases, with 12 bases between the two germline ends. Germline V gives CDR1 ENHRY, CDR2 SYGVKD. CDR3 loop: CAISGQPSNQPQHF. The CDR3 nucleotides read TGTGCCATCAGCGGACAGCCCTCCAATCAGCCCCAGCATTTT.

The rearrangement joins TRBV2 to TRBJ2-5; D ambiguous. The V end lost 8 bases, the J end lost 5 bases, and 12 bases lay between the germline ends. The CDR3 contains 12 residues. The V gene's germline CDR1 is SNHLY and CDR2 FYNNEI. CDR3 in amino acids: CASGARWETQYF. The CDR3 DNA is TGTGCCAGCGGCGCCCGCTGGGAGACCCAGTACTTC.

CDR3 protein: CASQETGRLDGYTF. The CDR3 DNA reads as TGCGCCAGTCAAGAGACAGGGCGGTTGGATGGCTACACCTTC. The chain combines TRBV5-1 with TRBJ1-2; TRBD1 matches at 7 bases. CDR3 length: 14 residues. Trimming took 8 bases from V and 6 from J; bases not matched to a gene: 13. Germline loops: CDR1 SGHRS, CDR2 YFSETQ.

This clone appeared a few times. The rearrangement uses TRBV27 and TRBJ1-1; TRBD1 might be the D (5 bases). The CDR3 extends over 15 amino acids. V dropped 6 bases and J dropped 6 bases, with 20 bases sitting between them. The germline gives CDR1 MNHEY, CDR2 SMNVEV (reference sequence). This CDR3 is CASRAPWGAASEAFF. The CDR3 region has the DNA TGTGCCAGCAGAGCCCCTTGGGGCGCAGCCTCTGAAGCTTTCTTT.

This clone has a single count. The CDR3 nucleotides read TGCAGCGTTAGCGGGGGTCTCGGCACAGATACGCAGTATTTT. This codes for CSVSGGLGTDTQYF. V gene TRBV29-1 combines with J gene TRBJ2-3; 8 bases map to TRBD2. V trimming: 5 bases; J trimming: 1 base; junction bases outside the gene matches: 5. This CDR3 spans 14 amino acids. The V gene's germline CDR1 is SQVTM and CDR2 ANQGSEA.

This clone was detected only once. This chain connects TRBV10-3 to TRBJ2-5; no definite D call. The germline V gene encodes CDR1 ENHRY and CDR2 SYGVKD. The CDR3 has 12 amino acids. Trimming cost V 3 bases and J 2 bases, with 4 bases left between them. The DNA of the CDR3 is TGTGCCATCAGTGAAGGACAAGAGACCCAGTACTTC. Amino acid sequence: CAISEGQETQYF.